This T cell receptor (beta chain) was recorded in a study of identical twins' blood T cells. General study results and limits: Twin similarity might stem from environmental factors, not only genetics. V gene usage reportedly matched far better within twin pairs than unrelated donors.

With regard to this clonotype: What it binds is unknown.

The V end was cut by 5 bases, the J end by 8 bases, with 18 bases between. The CDR3 has 13 residues. The germline V gene has CDR1 DFQATT and CDR2 SNEGSKA (reference sequence). Sample barcodes were added at both library ends during cDNA synthesis. From the 5' RACE reads, TCRdb called clonotypes with MiXCR, one entry per CDR3 protein. The sample gives fewer than 450,000 distinct CDR3 sequences, around 30% of which show up once; 5.5% to 7% is in the top ten. The sequencing input was PBMCs. This chain uses TRBV20-1 with TRBJ1-2; the D gene is possibly TRBD1 (5 bases). The sequence came from a woman aged 18 to 49 in good health. The CDR3 sequence is CSALFPGRGGYTF. Written as DNA, the CDR3 is TGCAGTGCTTTATTCCCGGGACGGGGGGGCTACACCTTC.